Listed here is a single TCR beta chain. The sample belongs to a study of blood T cell repertoires in COVID-19. In the study overall: The United States, Italy and Spain were the sources of the acute and convalescent COVID-19 samples. Sources were T cells, B-cell-depleted T cells, or PBMCs; the material itself was cDNA or gDNA.

Germline values: CDR1 MNHEY, CDR2 SVGAGI. The length of the CDR3 is 14 residues. Trimming took 4 bases from V and 7 from J; bases not matched to a gene: 5. In the original analysis: Nucleated cell counts were estimated from reference gene primer amplification. The method was immunoSEQ multiplex PCR; TCRdb's version includes in-frame clones alone and lacks a portion of them. That table is the source of V, J and clone size, and D and trimming were worked out from the DNA. The sample has under 200,000 clones; approximately 86% are singletons. Sequencing was carried out using peripheral blood. The sequence came from a woman of 80 years or more with acute or convalescent COVID-19. This chain links TRBV6-5 with TRBJ1-4; 8 nucleotides agree with TRBD1. The DNA for the CDR3 is TGTGCCAGCAGTTCGGACAGGGAGGCTGAAAAACTGTTTTTT. Translated, it gives CASSSDREAEKLFF.